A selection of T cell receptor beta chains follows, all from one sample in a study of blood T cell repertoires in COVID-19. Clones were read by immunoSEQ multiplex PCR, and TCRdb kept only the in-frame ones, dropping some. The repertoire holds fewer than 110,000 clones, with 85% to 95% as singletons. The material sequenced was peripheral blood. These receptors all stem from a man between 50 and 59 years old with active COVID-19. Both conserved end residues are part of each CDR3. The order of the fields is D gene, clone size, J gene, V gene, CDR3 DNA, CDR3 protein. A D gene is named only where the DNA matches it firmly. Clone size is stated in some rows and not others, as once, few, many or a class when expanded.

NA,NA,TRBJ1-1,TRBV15,TGTGCCACCAGCAGAGCCGGGTCCCGGGGCACTGAAGCTTTCTTT,CATSRAGSRGTEAFF
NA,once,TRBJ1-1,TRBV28,TGTGCCAGCAGTCGATGGAGTTCAACTGAAGCTTTCTTT,CASSRWSSTEAFF
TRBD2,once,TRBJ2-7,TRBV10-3,TGTGCCATCAGTGATAGCGGGACACGTGGCGAGCAGTACTTC,CAISDSGTRGEQYF
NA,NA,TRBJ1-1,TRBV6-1,TGTGCCAGCAGTGAAGAGGTCGCGGGCGTCGTTCCCGACCTTGAAGCTTTCTTT,CASSEEVAGVVPDLEAFF
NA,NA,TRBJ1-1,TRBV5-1,TGCGCCAGCAGTCTTTTGACCCAGGGCTGGGACACTGAAGCTTTCTTT,CASSLLTQGWDTEAFF
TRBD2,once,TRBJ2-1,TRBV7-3,TGTGCCAGCAGCTTAAGTATAGCGGGATCGAGAGATGAGCAGTTCTTC,CASSLSIAGSRDEQFF
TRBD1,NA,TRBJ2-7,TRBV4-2,TGTGCCAGCAGCCCCACGGGACAGGGTTACGAGCAGTACTTC,CASSPTGQGYEQYF
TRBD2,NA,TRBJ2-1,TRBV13,TGTGCCAGCAGCTTTGAGTCCGTTGGACTAGCGGGAGCCAATGAGCAGTTCTTC,CASSFESVGLAGANEQFF
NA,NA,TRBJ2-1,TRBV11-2,TGTGCCAGCACCGCCGGGGGTGCGGGAACCATCTCCTACAATGAGCAGTTCTTC,CASTAGGAGTISYNEQFF
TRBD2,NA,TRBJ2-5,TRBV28,TGTGCCAGCAGCCCATCACCGGGACTAGGCACCACTAGAGAGACCCAGTACTTC,CASSPSPGLGTTRETQYF
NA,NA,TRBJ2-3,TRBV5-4,TGTGCCAGCAGCTTGACGGTAGATTGGAGCACAGATACGCAGTATTTT,CASSLTVDWSTDTQYF
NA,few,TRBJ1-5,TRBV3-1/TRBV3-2,TGTGCCAGCAGCCAAGCAGGGCCCCAGCATTTT,CASSQAGPQHF
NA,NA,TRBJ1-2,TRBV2,TGTGCCAGCAGTGAGGGCAGGGGTAAATATGGCTACACCTTC,CASSEGRGKYGYTF
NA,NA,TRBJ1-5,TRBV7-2,TGTGCCAGCAGCTTAGAACAGTATCAGCCCCAGCATTTT,CASSLEQYQPQHF
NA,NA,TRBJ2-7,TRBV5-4,TGTGCCAGCAGCGCGGCATACGAGCAGTACTTC,CASSAAYEQYF
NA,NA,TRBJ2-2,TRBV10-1,TGCGCCAGCAGCGGATCTGAGGGATACACCGGGGAGCTGTTTTTT,CASSGSEGYTGELFF
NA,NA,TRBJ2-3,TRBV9,TGTGCCAGCAGCGTAGGCGGCGACACAGATACGCAGTATTTT,CASSVGGDTDTQYF
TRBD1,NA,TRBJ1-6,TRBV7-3,TGTGCCAGCAGCACGACAGGGGTCAGCCTTTCACCCCTCCACTTT,CASSTTGVSLSPLHF
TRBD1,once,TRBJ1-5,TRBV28,TGTGCCAGCAGGCTCCCCTCCGGGACAGGGCTTGGCAATCAGCCCCAGCATTTT,CASRLPSGTGLGNQPQHF
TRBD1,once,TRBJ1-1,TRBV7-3,TGTGCCAGCAGTCGGACAGGGGGCGGAGGTAAGAACACTGAAGCTTTCTTT,CASSRTGGGGKNTEAFF
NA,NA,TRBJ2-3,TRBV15,TGTGCCACCAGCAGCAACCGCGGCAGCACAGATACGCAGTATTTT,CATSSNRGSTDTQYF
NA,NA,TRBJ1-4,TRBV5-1,TGCGCCAGCAGCTACCAGAGGGCTCAAACTAATGAAAAACTGTTTTTT,CASSYQRAQTNEKLFF
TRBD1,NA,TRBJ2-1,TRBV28,TGTGCCAGCAGTTTTTTCGGACAGGGTGACGATGAGCAGTTCTTC,CASSFFGQGDDEQFF
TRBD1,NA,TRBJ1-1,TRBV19,TGTGCCAGTAGTGTCCCGAACGGCGGGACAGGGGGTTGGGGCACTGAAGCTTTCTTT,CASSVPNGGTGGWGTEAFF
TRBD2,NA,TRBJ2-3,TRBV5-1,TGCGCCAGCAGCTTGGGGACTAGCGGGACTGGAACAGATACGCAGTATTTT,CASSLGTSGTGTDTQYF
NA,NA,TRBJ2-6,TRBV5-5,TGTGCCAGCAGCATCACAGGGACAGGGGCCAACGTCCTGACTTTC,CASSITGTGANVLTF